What follows are 3 T cell receptor beta chains derived from one specimen sequenced in a study of post-analysis software for immune sequencing data. Whole-study findings and limits: In patients, TRBV5-6, TRBV5-1 and TRBV20-1 belonged to 4 or 5 TRBV segments found more frequently than in controls.

Their recognized antigens are unknown. Built from TCR beta cDNA, the libraries had unique molecular identifiers in them. Each CDR3 protein gets one entry after TCRdb re-called the PCR reads with MiXCR. Altogether hundreds of thousands of distinct CDR3 sequences are present, approximately 60% being singletons, with the ten largest covering around 10%. Sequenced sample: blood. The receptors come from a girl aged 2-10 years with multiple sclerosis.

This chain joins TRBV20-1 and TRBJ2-1, with 9 bases aligning to TRBD1. The end of the DNA is better explained by TRBJ2-7, so the J call may be wrong. CDR1 and CDR2 from the germline V gene are DFQATT and SNEGSKA (reference sequence). The CDR3 sequence is 14 residues long. The chain's CDR3 is CSALDRGLSYEQYF. In DNA, the CDR3 is TGCAGTGCCTTGGACAGGGGACTATCCTACGAGCAGTACTTC.

In this sample, this clonotype turned up a few times. The rearrangement uses TRBV6-5 and TRBJ1-2; D may be TRBD1 (5 bases). Germline V gene data show CDR1 as MNHEY and CDR2 as SVGAGI. This CDR3 region has 15 residues. Trimming took 0 bases from V and 0 from J, leaving 8 bases between them. The CDR3 region is CASSYSGGANYGYTF. The CDR3 coding sequence is TGTGCCAGCAGTTACTCCGGGGGGGCTAACTATGGCTACACCTTC.

The genes are TRBV7-9 and TRBJ2-7; TRBD2 matches at 10 bases. The length of the CDR3 is 17 residues. Germline V gene lookup returns CDR1 SEHNR and CDR2 FQNEAQ (reference sequence). V shed 4 bases, J shed 4 bases, and the junction held 13 bases outside the gene matches. The CDR3 protein is CASSSTKIAGGVYEQYF. The CDR3, as DNA: TGTGCCAGCAGCTCCACTAAGATAGCGGGAGGCGTTTACGAGCAGTACTTC.